These 12 T cell receptor beta chains were all obtained from the same sample, sequenced in a study of radiotherapy plus CTLA-4 blockade in lung cancer. Measured with immunoSEQ multiplex PCR; TCRdb has only the in-frame clones, and not every one. The profile shows under 110,000 clones, more than 75% of them singletons. The material was peripheral blood, obtained from a patient treated with radiotherapy plus ipilimumab. The receptor source for this set is a human donor with non-small cell lung cancer that progressed on radiotherapy plus ipilimumab. Some clones in this sample may be carry-over from other donors' samples.

This rearrangement joins TRBV5-1 to TRBJ1-5; 12 bases match TRBD1. Per the germline V gene, CDR1 is SGHRS and CDR2 is YFSETQ. The CDR3 extends over 16 amino acids. J lost 6 bases, V lost 3 bases, and 7 bases had no gene match. The CDR3 loop reads CASSSGTGGLGQPQHF. CDR3 sequence (DNA): TGCGCCAGCAGCTCGGGGACAGGGGGCCTCGGTCAGCCCCAGCATTTT.

The V gene is TRBV25-1, the J gene TRBJ1-1; 9 nucleotides agree with TRBD1. After removal of 1 base from V and 1 base from J, the junction contained 10 bases not matched to a gene. The CDR3 consists of 18 residues. The germline V gene has CDR1 MGHDK and CDR2 SYGVNS. CDR3 nucleotide sequence: TGTGCCAGCAGTGAATTGTTTCGGGACAGGGTACGGAACACTGAAGCTTTCTTT. This codes for CASSELFRDRVRNTEAFF.

The V call is TRBV6-4, the J call TRBJ2-1, with 10 bases aligning to TRBD2. The CDR3 is 16 amino acids. CDR1 is MRHNA, CDR2 SNTAGT, per germline. The V segment lost 2 bases and the J segment 5 bases; nucleotides outside the gene matches: 6. CDR3 bases: TGTGCCAGCAGTGACGTCGCTAGCGGGGGCCACAATGAGCAGTTCTTC. It yields the protein CASSDVASGGHNEQFF.

The rearrangement links TRBV4-2 to TRBJ1-4; D gene unclear. Germline V gives CDR1 LGHNA, CDR2 YNFKEQ. The CDR3 spans 12 residues. V lost 0 bases and J 6 bases, leaving 2 bases between the germline ends. The CDR3, as DNA: TGTGCCAGCAGCCAAGAACATGAAAAACTGTTTTTT. Translation gives CASSQEHEKLFF.

V and J are TRBV19 and TRBJ1-5; 7 nucleotides agree with TRBD1. From germline, CDR1 is LNHDA and CDR2 SQIVND (reference sequence). The CDR3 loop spans 14 amino acids. With V trimmed by 2 bases and J by 5 bases, 3 bases remained unmatched. The CDR3 loop reads CASSISTGDQPQHF. Written as DNA, the CDR3 is TGTGCCAGTAGTATAAGCACAGGGGATCAGCCCCAGCATTTT.

The chain carries TRBV4-3 and TRBJ2-3; D gene unclear. V was clipped by 3 bases and J by 2 bases, with 6 bases between them. Germline assignment: CDR1 LGHNA and CDR2 YSLEER. CDR3 length: 13 residues. The CDR3 bases are TGCGCCAGCAGCCAGGGATTCACAGATACGCAGTATTTT. Its protein is CASSQGFTDTQYF.

This chain joins TRBV7-3 and TRBJ2-3; TRBD2 agrees at 8 bases. CDR1 is SGHTA, CDR2 FQGTGA, per germline. The J segment lost 2 bases and the V segment lost 5 bases, leaving 9 bases of the junction unmatched. CDR3 length: 16 amino acids. The CDR3 DNA follows: TGTGCCAGCAGCCGAGGGGCGGGGGGATCCACAGATACGCAGTATTTT. This sequence encodes CASSRGAGGSTDTQYF. The whole variable domain, filled in from reference TRBV7-3 and TRBJ2-3, reads GAGVSQTPSNKVTEKGKYVELRCDPISGHTALYWYRQSLGQGPEFLIYFQGTGAADDSGLPNDRFFAVRPEGSVSTLKIQRTERGDSAVYLCASSRGAGGSTDTQYFGPGTRLTVL.

V and J are TRBV15 and TRBJ2-3; TRBD2 aligns across 15 bases. J lost 6 bases, V lost 3 bases, and 7 bases had no gene match. Germline V gene sequence: CDR1 LNHNV, CDR2 YYDKDF (reference sequence). This CDR3 contains 17 residues. The CDR3, as DNA: TGTGCCACCAGCAGGGGACTAGCGGGGGGTGGTACGGATACGCAGTATTTT. Translation gives CATSRGLAGGGTDTQYF.

In this sample, this clone turned up once. V gene TRBV6-5 combines with J gene TRBJ1-2, with D possibly TRBD1 on 5 matching bases. Germline V gene data show CDR1 as MNHEY and CDR2 as SVGAGI. V gave up 7 bases and J gave up 3 bases, with 12 bases separating them. This CDR3 region has 13 residues. This CDR3 is CASKEQGDYGYTF. The CDR3 nucleotides are TGTGCCAGCAAGGAGCAGGGTGACTATGGCTACACCTTC.

This chain uses TRBV5-1 with TRBJ1-1; 8 nucleotides align to TRBD1. Germline-derived CDR1 and CDR2 are SGHRS and YFSETQ. The CDR3 spans 14 residues. J was trimmed by 1 base and V by 4 bases; bases with no gene match: 3. CDR3 protein: CASSQGASNTEAFF. DNA of the CDR3: TGCGCCAGCAGCCAGGGGGCCTCGAACACTGAAGCTTTCTTT.

The chain carries TRBV5-1 and TRBJ1-3; D is unclear. This CDR3 region has 14 residues. The V end lost 3 bases, the J end lost 3 bases, and 10 bases lay between the germline ends. Germline CDR1 is SGHRS and CDR2 is YFSETQ. The CDR3 nucleotides are TGCGCCAGCAGCTCCGGAGAACGTGGAAACACCATATATTTT. Protein product: CASSSGERGNTIYF.

This clone appeared a single time. The chain carries TRBV15 and TRBJ1-6, with unresolved D. Germline V gives CDR1 LNHNV, CDR2 YYDKDF (reference sequence). Trimming left V 0 bases short and J 10 bases short, with 13 bases between. The CDR3 covers 15 residues. The CDR3 is CATSRDPGSGSPLHF. The CDR3 region has the DNA TGTGCCACCAGCAGAGATCCCGGCTCGGGCTCACCCCTCCACTTT.